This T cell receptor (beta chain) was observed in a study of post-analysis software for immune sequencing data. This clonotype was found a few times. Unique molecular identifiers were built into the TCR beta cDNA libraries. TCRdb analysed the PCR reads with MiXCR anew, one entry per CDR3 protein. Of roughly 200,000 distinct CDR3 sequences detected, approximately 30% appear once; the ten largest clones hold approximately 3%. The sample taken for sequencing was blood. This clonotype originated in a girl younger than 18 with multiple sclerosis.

The CDR3 nucleotides are TGTGCCAGCAGAGAGGACAGGAACTCCTATAATTCACCCCTCCACTTT. Translation: CASREDRNSYNSPLHF. The chain joins TRBV2 to TRBJ1-6; TRBD1 aligns across 7 bases. The CDR3 is 16 amino acids. Germline V lookup: CDR1 SNHLY, CDR2 FYNNEI. V shed 6 bases, J shed 0 bases, and the junction held 5 bases outside the gene matches.